These 9 T cell receptor beta chains came from one sample sequenced in a study of a mutant IDH1 vaccine in newly diagnosed glioma. The table came from immunoSEQ multiplex PCR; TCRdb's copy has only in-frame clones and leaves some out. This table has roughly 38,000 clones, about 80% appearing once. The sample's time point: week 23, last vaccination. The content of each vaccine dose was 300 ug of mutant IDH1 20-mer peptide, and topical imiquimod accompanied it. The antigens of these receptors remain unknown. This specimen consisted of PBMCs, obtained from a glioma patient whose treatment included an IDH1 peptide vaccine. These receptors were taken from a man aged 50 to 59 with glioma.

The chain is built from TRBV29-1 and TRBJ2-2, with D unresolved. Per the germline V gene, CDR1 is SQVTM and CDR2 is ANQGSEA. The CDR3 has 12 amino acids. Trimming left V 4 bases short and J 8 bases short, with 11 bases between. CDR3 in DNA: TGCAGCGTTGGGGCAGGCCCGGGGGAGCTGTTTTTT. This codes for CSVGAGPGELFF.

The chain carries TRBV5-1 and TRBJ2-7; tentative D call: TRBD1 (6 bases). The germline V and J ends were trimmed by 0 bases and 3 bases, with 10 bases remaining between them. Germline CDR1 SGHRS, CDR2 YFSETQ. The CDR3 has 14 residues. The CDR3 coding sequence is TGCGCCAGCAGCTTGGGACAGGTCCTCTACGAGCAGTACTTC. Its translation is CASSLGQVLYEQYF.

This clone has just a few counts. In nucleotides, the CDR3 is TGCGCCAGCAGCCAAGGTAGCGGGGCCAGCGAGCAGTACTTC. Residues: CASSQGSGASEQYF. The rearrangement joins TRBV4-1 to TRBJ2-7; the match to TRBD2 covers 8 bases. The CDR3 is made up of 14 amino acids. The trim removed 1 base at V and 6 bases at J, leaving 5 bases unmatched. Germline V gene lookup returns CDR1 MGHRA and CDR2 YSYEKL.

This clone was detected once. The genes are TRBV30 and TRBJ1-1, with D uncertain. Germline assignment: CDR1 GTSNPN and CDR2 SVGIG (reference sequence). The CDR3 has 13 residues. Trimming took 2 bases from V and 4 from J, leaving 11 bases between them. The CDR3 sequence: CAWSLGSFTEAFF. The CDR3 DNA reads TGTGCCTGGAGTTTAGGATCCTTCACTGAAGCTTTCTTT.

This clone is medium-sized. The gene calls are TRBV21-1 and TRBJ2-6; whether TRBD1, the table's D call, matches the DNA was not checked. TRBV21-1 is given as a pseudogene. This CDR3 comprises 15 residues. CDR3 sequence (DNA): TGTGCCAGCAGCAGCACAGGGTCCGGGGCCAACGTCCTGACTTTC. Amino acid sequence: CASSSTGSGANVLTF.

This clone was detected a few times. The chain combines TRBV2 with TRBJ1-3, with D unresolved. Germline V gene data show CDR1 as SNHLY and CDR2 as FYNNEI. The CDR3 consists of 12 residues. V lost 8 bases and J lost 6, with 11 bases in between. The CDR3 region is CASAGRQNTIYF. CDR3 DNA sequence: TGTGCCAGCGCTGGTCGTCAAAACACCATATATTTT.

With regard to this clone: The identical CDR3 is also encoded by other nucleotide sequences in the sample. The chain is built from TRBV5-1 and TRBJ1-5; 8 bases agree with TRBD1. CDR1 and CDR2 from the germline V gene are SGHRS and YFSETQ. The trim removed 5 bases at V and 3 bases at J, leaving 7 bases unmatched. The length of the CDR3 is 15 residues. CDR3: CASSSGTGFNQPQHF. The CDR3 coding sequence is TGCGCCAGCAGTTCCGGGACAGGCTTCAATCAGCCCCAGCATTTT.

The genes are TRBV6-1 and TRBJ2-3; 8 bases fit TRBD2. From germline, CDR1 is MNHNS and CDR2 SASEGT. V was clipped by 3 bases and J by 6 bases; unmatched bases: 8. This CDR3 region has 15 residues. CDR3 amino acids: CASSDNGGAGDTQYF. In DNA, the CDR3 is TGTGCCAGCAGTGATAACGGGGGGGCAGGGGATACGCAGTATTTT.

Within the sample, this clone is medium-sized. The J gene is TRBJ1-1, the V gene TRBV25-1; TRBD1 might be the D (5 bases). CDR1 is MGHDK and CDR2 is SYGVNS in the germline V gene. The CDR3 totals 14 residues. The V end was cut by 5 bases, the J end by 1 base, with 11 bases between. CDR3 sequence reads: CASSRRGENTEAFF. The CDR3 DNA reads TGTGCCAGCAGTCGACGGGGGGAGAACACTGAAGCTTTCTTT. The full variable domain, rest sourced from reference TRBV25-1 and TRBJ1-1, is EADIYQTPRYLVIGTGKKITLECSQTMGHDKMYWYQQDPGMELHLIHYSYGVNSTEKGDLSSESTVSRIRTEHFPLTLESARPSHTSQYLCASSRRGENTEAFFGQGTRLTVV.